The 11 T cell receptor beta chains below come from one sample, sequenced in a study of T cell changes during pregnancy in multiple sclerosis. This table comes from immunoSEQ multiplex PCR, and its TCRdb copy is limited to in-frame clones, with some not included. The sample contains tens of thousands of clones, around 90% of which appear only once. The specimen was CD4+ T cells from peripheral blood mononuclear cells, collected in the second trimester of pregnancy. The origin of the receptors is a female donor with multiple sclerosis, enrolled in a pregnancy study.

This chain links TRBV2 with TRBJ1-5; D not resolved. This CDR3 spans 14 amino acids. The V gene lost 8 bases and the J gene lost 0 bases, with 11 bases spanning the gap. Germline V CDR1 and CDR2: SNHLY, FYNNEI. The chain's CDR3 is CASGERYSNQPQHF. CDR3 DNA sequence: TGTGCCAGCGGAGAAAGGTATAGCAATCAGCCCCAGCATTTT.

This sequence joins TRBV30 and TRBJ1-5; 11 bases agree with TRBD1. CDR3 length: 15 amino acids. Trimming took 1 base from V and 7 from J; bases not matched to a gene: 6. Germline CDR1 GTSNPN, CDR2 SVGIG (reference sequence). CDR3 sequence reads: CAWSGGTGGSQPQHF. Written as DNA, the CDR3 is TGTGCCTGGAGTGGGGGGACAGGGGGAAGCCAGCCCCAGCATTTT.

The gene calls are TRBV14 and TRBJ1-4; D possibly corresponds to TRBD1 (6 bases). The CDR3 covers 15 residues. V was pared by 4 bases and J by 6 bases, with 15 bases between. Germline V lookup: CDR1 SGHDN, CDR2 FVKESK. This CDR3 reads CASSLQGIKDEKLFF. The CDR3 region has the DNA TGTGCCAGCAGCCTCCAGGGGATCAAAGATGAAAAACTGTTTTTT.

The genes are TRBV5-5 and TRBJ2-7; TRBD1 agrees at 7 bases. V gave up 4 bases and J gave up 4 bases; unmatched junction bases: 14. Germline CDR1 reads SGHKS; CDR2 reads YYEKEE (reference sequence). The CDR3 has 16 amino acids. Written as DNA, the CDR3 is TGTGCCAGCAGCCACGGGACAGCGGTGGAACTTTACGAGCAGTACTTC. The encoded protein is CASSHGTAVELYEQYF. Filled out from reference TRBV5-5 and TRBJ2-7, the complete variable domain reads DAGVTQSPTHLIKTRGQQVTLRCSPISGHKSVSWYQQVLGQGPQFIFQYYEKEERGRGNFPDRFSARQFPNYSSELNVNALLLGDSALYLCASSHGTAVELYEQYFGPGTRLTVT.

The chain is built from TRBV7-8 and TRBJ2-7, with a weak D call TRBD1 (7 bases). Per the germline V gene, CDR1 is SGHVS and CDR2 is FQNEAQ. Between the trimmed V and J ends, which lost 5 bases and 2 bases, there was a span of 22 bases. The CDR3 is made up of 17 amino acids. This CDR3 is CASSRGLIGQAPYEQYF. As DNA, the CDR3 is TGTGCCAGCAGCCGGGGGCTCATCGGACAGGCCCCCTACGAGCAGTACTTC.

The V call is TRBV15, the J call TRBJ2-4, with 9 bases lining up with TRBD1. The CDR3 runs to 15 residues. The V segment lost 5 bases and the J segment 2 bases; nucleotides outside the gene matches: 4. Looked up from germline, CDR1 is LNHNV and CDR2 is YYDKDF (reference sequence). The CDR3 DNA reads TGTGCCACCAGCTCGGGACAGGGTACCAAAAACATTCAGTACTTC. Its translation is CATSSGQGTKNIQYF.

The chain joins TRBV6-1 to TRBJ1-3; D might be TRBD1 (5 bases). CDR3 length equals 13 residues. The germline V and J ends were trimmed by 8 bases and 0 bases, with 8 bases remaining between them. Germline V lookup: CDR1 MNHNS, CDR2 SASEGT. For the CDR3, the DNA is TGTGCCAGCTGCACAGGCTCTGGAAACACCATATATTTT. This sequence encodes CASCTGSGNTIYF.

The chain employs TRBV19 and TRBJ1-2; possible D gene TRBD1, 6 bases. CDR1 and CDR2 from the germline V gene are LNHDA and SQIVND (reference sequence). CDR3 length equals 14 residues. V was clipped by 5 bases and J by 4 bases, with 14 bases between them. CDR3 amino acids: CASSSVQGIYGYTF. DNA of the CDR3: TGTGCCAGTAGTTCCGTCCAGGGGATCTATGGCTACACCTTC. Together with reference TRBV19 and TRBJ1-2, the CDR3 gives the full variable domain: DGGITQSPKYLFRKEGQNVTLSCEQNLNHDAMYWYRQDPGQGLRLIYYSQIVNDFQKGDIAEGYSVSREKKESFPLTVTSAQKNPTAFYLCASSSVQGIYGYTFGSGTRLTVV.

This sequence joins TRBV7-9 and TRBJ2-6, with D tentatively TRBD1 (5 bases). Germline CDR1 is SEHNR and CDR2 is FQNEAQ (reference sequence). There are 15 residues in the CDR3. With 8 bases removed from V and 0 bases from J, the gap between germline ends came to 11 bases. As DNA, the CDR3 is TGTGCCAGCGGGGCTTCAGGCTCTGGGGCCAACGTCCTGACTTTC. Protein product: CASGASGSGANVLTF.

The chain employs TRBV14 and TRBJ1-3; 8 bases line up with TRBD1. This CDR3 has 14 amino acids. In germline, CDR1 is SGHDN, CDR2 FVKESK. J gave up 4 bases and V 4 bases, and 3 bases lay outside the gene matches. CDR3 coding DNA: TGTGCCAGCAGCCGGACAGGGAACGGAAACACCATATATTTT. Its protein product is CASSRTGNGNTIYF.

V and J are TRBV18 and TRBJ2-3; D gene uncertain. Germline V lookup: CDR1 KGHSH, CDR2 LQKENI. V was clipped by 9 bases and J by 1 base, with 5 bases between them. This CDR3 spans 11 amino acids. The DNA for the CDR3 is TGTGCCAGTCTTGGCACAGATACGCAGTATTTT. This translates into CASLGTDTQYF.